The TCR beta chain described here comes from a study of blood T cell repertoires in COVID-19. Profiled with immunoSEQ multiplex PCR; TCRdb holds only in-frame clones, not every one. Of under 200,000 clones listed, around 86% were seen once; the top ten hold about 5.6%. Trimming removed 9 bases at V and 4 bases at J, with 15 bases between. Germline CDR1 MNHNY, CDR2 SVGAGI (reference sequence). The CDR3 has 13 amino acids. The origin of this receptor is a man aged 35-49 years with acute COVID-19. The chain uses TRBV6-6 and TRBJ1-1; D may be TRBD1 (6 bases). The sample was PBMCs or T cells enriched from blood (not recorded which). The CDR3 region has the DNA TGTGCCAGTAACAGGGATTTGGGCACTGAAGCTTTCTTT. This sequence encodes CASNRDLGTEAFF.